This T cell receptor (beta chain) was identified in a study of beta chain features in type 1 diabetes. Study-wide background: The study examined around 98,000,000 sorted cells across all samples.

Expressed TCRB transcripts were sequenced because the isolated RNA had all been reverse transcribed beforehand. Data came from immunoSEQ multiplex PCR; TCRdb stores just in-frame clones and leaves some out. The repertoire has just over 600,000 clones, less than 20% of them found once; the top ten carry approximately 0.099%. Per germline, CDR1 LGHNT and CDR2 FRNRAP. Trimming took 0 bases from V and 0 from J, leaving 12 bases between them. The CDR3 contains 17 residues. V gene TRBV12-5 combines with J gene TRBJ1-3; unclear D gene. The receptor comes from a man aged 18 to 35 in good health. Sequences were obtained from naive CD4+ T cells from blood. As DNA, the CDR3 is TGTGCTAGTGGTTTGGTACTAGGAGGAACCTCTGGAAACACCATATATTTT. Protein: CASGLVLGGTSGNTIYF.